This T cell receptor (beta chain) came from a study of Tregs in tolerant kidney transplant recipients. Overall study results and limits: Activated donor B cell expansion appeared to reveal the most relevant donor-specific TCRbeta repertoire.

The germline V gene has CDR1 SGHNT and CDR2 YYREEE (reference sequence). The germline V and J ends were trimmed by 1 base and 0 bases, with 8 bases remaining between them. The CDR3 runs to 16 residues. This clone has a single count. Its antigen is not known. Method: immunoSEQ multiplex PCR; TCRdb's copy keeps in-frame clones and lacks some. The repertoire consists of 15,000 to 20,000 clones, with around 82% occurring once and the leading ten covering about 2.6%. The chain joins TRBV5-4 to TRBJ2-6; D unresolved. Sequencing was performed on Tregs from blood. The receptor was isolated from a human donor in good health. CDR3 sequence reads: CASSLSGSSGANVLTF. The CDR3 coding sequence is TGTGCCAGCAGCTTGTCTGGGTCCTCTGGGGCCAACGTCCTGACTTTC.